Shown below are 23 T cell receptor beta chains from a single sample sequenced in a study of blood T cell repertoires in COVID-19. Profiling relied on immunoSEQ multiplex PCR, and the TCRdb table lists in-frame clones only, not all of them. Of 300,000 to 350,000 clones listed, about 88% are singletons. Sequencing used PBMCs or T cells enriched from blood (not recorded which). Receptors were obtained from a woman in her thirties who had been exposed to COVID-19.

The chain is built from TRBV28 and TRBJ2-7; 11 nucleotides match TRBD1. CDR3 size: 15 residues. Germline CDR1 and CDR2: MDHEN and SYDVKM. The junction had 2 bases not matched to a gene; V was cut back by 1 base and J by 3 bases. CDR3 DNA sequence: TGTGCCAGCAGTTTATCCGGGACAGGGGGCTACGAGCAGTACTTC. Its translation is CASSLSGTGGYEQYF.

The chain recombines TRBV11-2 with TRBJ1-3; D not certain. The CDR3 length is 15 residues. The germline V and J ends were trimmed by 0 bases and 1 base, with 7 bases remaining between them. Germline V gene lookup returns CDR1 SGHAT and CDR2 FQNNGV. This chain's CDR3 is CASSLDVLSGNTIYF. In DNA, the CDR3 is TGTGCCAGCAGCTTAGATGTTCTATCTGGAAACACCATATATTTT.

The chain couples TRBV7-3 to TRBJ2-1; 7 positions match TRBD2. The germline gives CDR1 SGHTA, CDR2 FQGTGA. V lost 5 bases, J lost 1 base, and 8 bases stayed unmatched. The CDR3 is made up of 16 amino acids. CDR3 in amino acids: CASSGTGTTSYNEQFF. CDR3 bases: TGTGCCAGCAGCGGCACCGGGACTACGTCCTACAATGAGCAGTTCTTC.

The chain recombines TRBV28 with TRBJ2-1; the D gene is possibly TRBD2 (6 bases). The CDR3 sequence is 15 residues long. Germline CDR1 is MDHEN and CDR2 is SYDVKM. V lost 5 bases to trimming and J lost 2 bases, with 13 bases between them. CDR3 DNA: TGTGCCAGCAGTCCCCTGGGGAGGCCCTACAATGAGCAGTTCTTC. Translating gives CASSPLGRPYNEQFF. The full variable domain, with the rest looked up from reference TRBV28 and TRBJ2-1, is DVKVTQSSRYLVKRTGEKVFLECVQDMDHENMFWYRQDPGLGLRLIYFSYDVKMKEKGDIPEGYSVSREKKERFSLILESASTNQTSMYLCASSPLGRPYNEQFFGPGTRLTVL.

The chain combines TRBV7-9 with TRBJ1-3, with D possibly TRBD1 on 6 matching bases. Germline loops: CDR1 SEHNR, CDR2 FQNEAQ (reference sequence). This CDR3 region has 15 residues. The V end lost 4 bases, the J end lost 2 bases, and 12 bases lay between the germline ends. The CDR3 spells CASSSWTDPGNTIYF. The DNA for the CDR3 is TGTGCCAGCAGCTCATGGACAGACCCTGGAAACACCATATATTTT.

The chain has TRBV7-3 and TRBJ2-3; TRBD2 aligns across 12 bases. CDR1 and CDR2 from the germline V gene are SGHTA and FQGTGA. This CDR3 spans 17 amino acids. Germline trimming cut 5 bases from V and 4 bases from J; bases unmatched to any gene: 10. CDR3 region: CASSQRTSGKIPDTQYF. CDR3 nucleotides: TGTGCCAGCAGCCAGAGGACTAGCGGGAAAATCCCAGATACGCAGTATTTT.

For this clone: The same CDR3 arises from other DNA sequences in this sample as well. V is TRBV5-1 and J is TRBJ1-1; tentatively, D is TRBD1 (6 bases). Trimming pared 0 bases from V and 0 bases from J, leaving 6 bases between. This CDR3 is 14 amino acids long. CDR1 is SGHRS and CDR2 is YFSETQ in the germline V gene. CDR3 in amino acids: CASSLEGVNTEAFF. The CDR3 coding sequence is TGCGCCAGCAGCTTGGAGGGGGTGAACACTGAAGCTTTCTTT.

The chain combines TRBV29-1 with TRBJ2-5; D uncertain. The V end lost 4 bases, the J end lost 1 base, and 10 bases lay between the germline ends. The CDR3 consists of 13 residues. Germline lookup yields CDR1 SQVTM and CDR2 ANQGSEA. The CDR3 sequence is CSVGPRLQETQYF. In DNA, the CDR3 is TGCAGCGTTGGCCCAAGACTCCAAGAGACCCAGTACTTC.

This clone was counted a single time. V usage is TRBV13 and J usage is TRBJ2-5; 8 bases map to TRBD1. The CDR3 covers 14 residues. Germline V gene sequence: CDR1 PRHDT, CDR2 FYEKMQ (reference sequence). Trimming at V came to 3 bases and at J to 2 bases, leaving 2 bases not matched to a gene. CDR3 protein: CASSFGTGQETQYF. CDR3 nucleotides: TGTGCCAGCAGCTTCGGGACAGGACAAGAGACCCAGTACTTC.

The J gene is TRBJ1-5, the V gene TRBV27; D not certain. The CDR3 spans 15 residues. Germline V gene sequence: CDR1 MNHEY, CDR2 SMNVEV (reference sequence). Trimming pared 3 bases from V and 4 bases from J, leaving 13 bases between. The CDR3 spells CASSFIGPGNQPQHF. The CDR3 DNA follows: TGTGCCAGCAGTTTTATCGGTCCGGGAAATCAGCCCCAGCATTTT.

The V call is TRBV7-9, the J call TRBJ1-2; 7 bases are shared with TRBD1. Germline V gives CDR1 SEHNR, CDR2 FQNEAQ (reference sequence). Trimming cost V 3 bases and J 3 bases; bases outside gene matches: 7. This CDR3 spans 15 amino acids. The CDR3 nucleotides are TGTGCCAGCAGCTTGGGGGACAGTCTGCACTATGGCTACACCTTC. It is translated as CASSLGDSLHYGYTF.

The chain uses TRBV27 and TRBJ1-2; the D is unclear. CDR1 MNHEY and CDR2 SMNVEV come from the germline V gene (reference sequence). With 5 bases removed from V and 2 bases from J, the gap between germline ends came to 12 bases. The CDR3 consists of 14 residues. CDR3 nucleotide sequence: TGTGCCAGCAGTCTCCGGGAGCCCAACTATGGCTACACCTTC. It translates to CASSLREPNYGYTF.

V and J are TRBV11-2 and TRBJ1-1; perhaps TRBD1 as D (5 bases). The CDR3 is 16 amino acids. Trimming removed 5 bases at V and 1 base at J, with 17 bases between. CDR1 and CDR2 (germline): SGHAT, FQNNGV. CDR3 sequence: CASSRKGAGTNTEAFF. The CDR3 coding sequence is TGTGCCAGCAGCCGAAAAGGGGCAGGAACGAACACTGAAGCTTTCTTT. Full variable domain (missing parts from reference TRBV11-2 and TRBJ1-1): EAGVAQSPRYKIIEKRQSVAFWCNPISGHATLYWYQQILGQGPKLLIQFQNNGVVDDSQLPKDRFSAERLKGVDSTLKIQPAKLEDSAVYLCASSRKGAGTNTEAFFGQGTRLTVV.

V and J are TRBV9 and TRBJ1-2; 9 bases align to TRBD1. The CDR3 runs 16 residues. The V gene's germline CDR1 is SGDLS and CDR2 YYNGEE. V gave up 0 bases and J gave up 6 bases; unmatched junction bases: 9. The CDR3 is CASSVEGGTGTDGYTF. DNA of the CDR3: TGTGCCAGCAGCGTAGAGGGCGGGACAGGGACGGATGGCTACACCTTC. Together with reference TRBV9 and TRBJ1-2, the CDR3 gives the full variable domain: DSGVTQTPKHLITATGQRVTLRCSPRSGDLSVYWYQQSLDQGLQFLIQYYNGEERAKGNILERFSAQQFPDLHSELNLSSLELGDSALYFCASSVEGGTGTDGYTFGSGTRLTVV.

The chain uses TRBV7-8 and TRBJ1-3; TRBD1 is a possible D gene (5 bases). The length of the CDR3 is 17 residues. With 5 bases removed from V and 2 bases from J, the gap between germline ends came to 19 bases. CDR1 and CDR2 from the germline V gene are SGHVS and FQNEAQ. CDR3 region: CASSPKSGWGAGNTIYF. CDR3 coding DNA: TGTGCCAGCAGCCCGAAGTCCGGGTGGGGGGCTGGAAACACCATATATTTT. The variable domain in full, with the rest retrieved from reference TRBV7-8 and TRBJ1-3, is GAGVSQSPRYKVAKRGQDVALRCDPISGHVSLFWYQQALGQGPEFLTYFQNEAQLDKSGLPSDRFFAERPEGSVSTLKIQRTQQEDSAVYLCASSPKSGWGAGNTIYFGEGSWLTVV.

The chain uses TRBV20-1 and TRBJ2-7; D is perhaps TRBD2 (5 bases). V shed 3 bases and J shed 0 bases, with 21 bases lying between them. CDR3 length equals 17 residues. Looked up from germline, CDR1 is DFQATT and CDR2 is SNEGSKA (reference sequence). The chain's CDR3 is CSASPKHLARSSYEQYF. The CDR3 DNA reads TGCAGTGCTAGTCCCAAACACCTAGCTAGGAGCTCCTACGAGCAGTACTTC.

V and J are TRBV5-1 and TRBJ1-1; D possibly corresponds to TRBD1 (5 bases). Germline-derived CDR1 and CDR2 are SGHRS and YFSETQ. The CDR3 is 13 amino acids. V dropped 7 bases and J dropped 4 bases, with 14 bases sitting between them. The CDR3 loop reads CASSPGGSTEAFF. Written as DNA, the CDR3 is TGCGCCAGCTCCCCCGGGGGGAGCACTGAAGCTTTCTTT.

The V gene is TRBV7-3, the J gene TRBJ2-3; perhaps TRBD2 as D (6 bases). The V and J ends lost 0 bases and 1 base respectively, with 11 bases between them. Germline CDR1 SGHTA, CDR2 FQGTGA. This CDR3 contains 16 residues. The CDR3 bases are TGTGCCAGCAGCTTAACTAAGGTAGCGGGCACAGATACGCAGTATTTT. Amino acid sequence: CASSLTKVAGTDTQYF.

The chain is built from TRBV7-3 and TRBJ2-7, with D possibly matching TRBD2 (5 bases). Germline V gene lookup returns CDR1 SGHTA and CDR2 FQGTGA. The CDR3 spans 13 residues. Trimming cost V 3 bases and J 5 bases, with 11 bases left between them. The CDR3 coding sequence is TGTGCCAGCAGCTTGAGGGAGTTCCACGAGCAGTACTTC. Translation: CASSLREFHEQYF.

The chain carries TRBV15 and TRBJ2-5; TRBD2 matches 8 bases. The CDR3 totals 17 residues. J was trimmed by 3 bases and V by 2 bases; bases with no gene match: 11. CDR1 is LNHNV and CDR2 is YYDKDF in the germline V gene (reference sequence). CDR3 residues: CATSRRQLFSGKETQYF. The CDR3 DNA is TGTGCCACCAGCAGACGCCAACTGTTTAGCGGGAAAGAGACCCAGTACTTC.

The chain couples TRBV21-1 to TRBJ1-5; TRBD1 is taken as the D call from the table, unchecked against the DNA. TRBV21-1 is recorded as a pseudogene. The CDR3 has 17 amino acids. The CDR3 region is CASRGDRGTYSNQPQHF. DNA of the CDR3: TGTGCCAGCAGGGGGGACAGGGGAACTTATAGCAATCAGCCCCAGCATTTT.

The genes are TRBV5-4 and TRBJ2-7, with TRBD2 identical over 7 bases. After removal of 0 bases from V and 0 bases from J, the junction contained 9 bases not matched to a gene. Germline CDR1 reads SGHNT; CDR2 reads YYREEE (reference sequence). CDR3 size: 17 residues. As DNA, the CDR3 is TGTGCCAGCAGCTTGGCGGAGAGCGGGGCTCGCTCCTACGAGCAGTACTTC. Protein sequence: CASSLAESGARSYEQYF.

The chain is built from TRBV6-5 and TRBJ2-7; 9 nucleotides agree with TRBD2. Germline V gene lookup returns CDR1 MNHEY and CDR2 SVGAGI. The CDR3 has 14 amino acids. V lost 6 bases to trimming and J lost 2 bases; unmatched junction nucleotides: 5. The CDR3 spells CASSQPSGAYEQYF. The CDR3 bases are TGTGCCAGCAGCCAACCTAGCGGGGCCTACGAGCAGTACTTC.